The present entry profiles one TCR beta chain with its context. The antigen it binds to is not known. No clone much larger than this one lies a single base away; base qualities are absent. The CDR3 regions of human TCRbeta chains were analyzed by immunosequencing. The original pipeline was this. TCRs in the repertoires were matched against a reference library of SARS-CoV-2-specific TCRs that had been generated with the MIRA antigen-specificity platform. Breadth was defined as the fraction of unique TCRs that were SARS-CoV-2-associated, and depth was defined as the fraction of total T cells that were SARS-CoV-2-associated. Using the MIRA data, each spike-specific TCR was mapped to the spike region that the TCR reacts to and placed in a CD4 or CD8 class. Log10-transformed breadth and depth values were compared by one-way ANOVA with Sidak's multiple comparisons tests. The clones in this table, taken by TCRdb from immuneACCESS, are in-frame only. Not every clone is retained; where verified, under half of the shortfall comes from an unresolved V gene, and the cause of the rest is unknown. That table is the source of V, J and clone size, and D and trimming were worked out from the DNA. In this sample the table shows 110,000 to 150,000 clones, 85% to 95% of which occur a single time. The ten largest clones take up under 6.5% of the sample.

The intended sense of this specimen's time point label: baseline before first vaccination. Vaccinee samples were obtained from the UK trials COV001 and COV002, which included a single-blind randomized controlled phase 2/3 trial of AZD1222 (ChAdOx1 nCoV-19) in healthy adults. For TCRbeta chain sequencing, PBMC samples from trial participants were taken at day 0 and at day 28 after the second dose. This entry is derived from a study of T cell responses to AZD1222 COVID-19 vaccine (dated by TCRdb to the early 2020s). General notes on the study: AZD1222 recipients given second doses at about 4 weeks or at about 12 weeks were pooled, since spike-specific TCR depth and breadth were not found to differ between the two schedules. TCR sequencing covered 233 trial participants: 207 given two doses of AZD1222 and around 25 given two doses of MenACWY control vaccine. Trial participants were enrolled by age into 18-55, 56-69 and 70-plus year subgroups, with approximately 160, 26 and 62 TCR-sequenced participants respectively.

General study outcomes and caveats: Because no day 14 peak-response samples were available, repertoires were characterized only after the peak T cell response. The 56-69-year group was small, and its depth increase did not reach significance, likely because of low power. Conclusions about previously exposed vaccinees were limited because only six AZD1222 recipients were SARS-CoV-2 seropositive at baseline. Vaccine-associated CD4 TCRs spanned the whole spike protein, with dominant responses in regions 160-218 and 743-854. Participants were mostly white British and included more females than males, and it was suggested by the authors that clonal diversity may have been underestimated. Epitopes outside the regions mutated in the B.1.351 and B.1.1.7 variants were reportedly recognized by nearly half of the unique spike-specific TCRs. After two AZD1222 doses, spike-specific TCR breadth and depth were significantly higher than at day 0 and than in MenACWY recipients.

Including the terminal cysteine and phenylalanine, the CDR3 comprises 13 residues. Just the 39-base CDR3 DNA is kept, in frame starting at base 1. V and J lose 8 bases and 4 bases, and a span of 14 bases separates them. The germline V gene (reference sequence) supplies CDR1 MNHEY and CDR2 SMNVEV. The clonotype was recovered from an adult in good health. The sample here was peripheral blood, taken on day 0 of AZD1222 vaccination. This chain is built from TRBV27 and TRBJ1-1; no D gene can be assigned with confidence. The sequence in DNA is TGTGCCAGCGCATGGGCAGGCGGCACTGAAGCTTTCTTT. Translation gives CASAWAGGTEAFF.